The clone carrying this T cell receptor (beta chain) was seen more than once but under ten times. Antigen: not known. CDR1 and CDR2 (germline): MNHEY, SVGEGT. The V gene lost 4 bases and the J gene lost 6 bases, with 14 bases spanning the gap. This CDR3 contains 14 residues. Purified naive CD4+ T cells were depleted of CD25+ Tregs. Study-level points and caveats: Tumor Treg TCRs overlapped most with tumor naive CD4+ cells. The TCR gene usage of tumor memory CD4+ T cells clustered together with blood and lymph node memory CD4+ cells and with lymph node naive CD4+ cells.

One entry per CDR3 protein results from TCRdb running MiXCR on the 5' RACE reads. The sample has roughly 56,000 distinct CDR3 sequences; under 35% are singletons. This sequence originates from a female donor with breast cancer. The rearrangement uses TRBV6-2 or TRBV6-3 and TRBJ2-3, with a tentative D call TRBD1 (6 bases). Sequencing was carried out using tumor-infiltrating naive CD4+ T cells sorted from the breast tumor. The subset: naive CD4+ T cells, CD4+CD45RA+CD25-. The CDR3 loop reads CASSSDRTGDTQYF. CDR3 nucleotide sequence: TGTGCCAGCAGTTCGGACAGAACGGGGGATACGCAGTATTTT.